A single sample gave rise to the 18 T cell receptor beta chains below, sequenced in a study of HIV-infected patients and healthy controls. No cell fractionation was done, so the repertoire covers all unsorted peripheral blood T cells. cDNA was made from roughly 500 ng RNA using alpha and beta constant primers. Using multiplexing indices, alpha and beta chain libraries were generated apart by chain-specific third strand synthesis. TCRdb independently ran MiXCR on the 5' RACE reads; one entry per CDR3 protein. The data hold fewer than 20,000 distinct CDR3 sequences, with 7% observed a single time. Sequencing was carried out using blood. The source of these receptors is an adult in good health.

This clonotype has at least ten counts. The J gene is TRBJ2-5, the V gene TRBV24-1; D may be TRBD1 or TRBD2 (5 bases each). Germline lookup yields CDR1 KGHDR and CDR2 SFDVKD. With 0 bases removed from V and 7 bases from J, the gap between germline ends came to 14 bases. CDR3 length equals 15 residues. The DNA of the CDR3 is TGTGCCACCAGTGATTTGAACGGGGCAGAAGGGACCCAGTACTTC. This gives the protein CATSDLNGAEGTQYF.

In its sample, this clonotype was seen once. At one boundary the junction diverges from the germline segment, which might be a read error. The CDR3: CARSPRASGTYNEQFF. The CDR3 nucleotides are TGTGCCCGCTCACCACGGGCTAGCGGGACCTACAATGAGCAGTTCTTC. The rearrangement uses TRBV18 and TRBJ2-1, with 9 bases aligning to TRBD2. This CDR3 comprises 16 residues. Germline CDR1 reads KGHSH; CDR2 reads LQKENI.

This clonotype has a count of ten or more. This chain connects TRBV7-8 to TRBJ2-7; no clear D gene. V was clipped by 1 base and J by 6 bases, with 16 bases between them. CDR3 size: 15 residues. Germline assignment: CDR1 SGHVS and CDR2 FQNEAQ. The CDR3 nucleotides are TGTGCCAGCAGCTTAGGAATTGGGGTTGGGGTCGAGCAGTACTTC. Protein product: CASSLGIGVGVEQYF.

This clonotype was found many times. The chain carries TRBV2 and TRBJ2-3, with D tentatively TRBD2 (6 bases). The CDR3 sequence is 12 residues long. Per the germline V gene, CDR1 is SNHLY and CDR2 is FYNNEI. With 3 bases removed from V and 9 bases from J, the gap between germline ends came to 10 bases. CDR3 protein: CASSERGPTQYF. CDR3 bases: TGTGCCAGCAGTGAGCGGGGTCCGACGCAGTATTTT.

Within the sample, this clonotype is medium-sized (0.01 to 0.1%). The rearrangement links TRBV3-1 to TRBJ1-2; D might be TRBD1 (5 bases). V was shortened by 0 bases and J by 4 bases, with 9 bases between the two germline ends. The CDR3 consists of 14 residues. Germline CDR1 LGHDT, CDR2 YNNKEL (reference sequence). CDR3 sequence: CASSQDSQGYGYTF. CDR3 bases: TGTGCCAGCAGCCAAGATTCCCAGGGCTATGGCTACACCTTC.

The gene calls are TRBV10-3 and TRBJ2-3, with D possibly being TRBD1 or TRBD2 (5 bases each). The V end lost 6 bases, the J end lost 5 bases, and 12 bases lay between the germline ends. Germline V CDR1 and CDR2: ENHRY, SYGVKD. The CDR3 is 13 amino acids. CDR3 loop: CAIRELGEDTQYF. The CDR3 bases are TGTGCCATCAGGGAATTGGGGGAAGATACGCAGTATTTT.

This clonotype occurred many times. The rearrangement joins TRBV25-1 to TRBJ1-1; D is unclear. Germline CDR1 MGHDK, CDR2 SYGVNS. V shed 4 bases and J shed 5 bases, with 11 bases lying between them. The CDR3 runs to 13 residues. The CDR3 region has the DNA TGTGCCAGCAGTGCGGTCGGGAGGACTGAAGCTTTCTTT. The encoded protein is CASSAVGRTEAFF. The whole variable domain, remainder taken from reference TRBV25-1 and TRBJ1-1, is EADIYQTPRYLVIGTGKKITLECSQTMGHDKMYWYQQDPGMELHLIHYSYGVNSTEKGDLSSESTVSRIRTEHFPLTLESARPSHTSQYLCASSAVGRTEAFFGQGTRLTVV.

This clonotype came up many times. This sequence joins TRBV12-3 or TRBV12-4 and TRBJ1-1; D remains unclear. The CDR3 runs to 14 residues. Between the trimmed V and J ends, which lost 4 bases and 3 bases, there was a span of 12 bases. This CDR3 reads CASSSTPTHTEAFF. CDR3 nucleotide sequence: TGTGCCAGCAGTTCGACACCAACCCACACTGAAGCTTTCTTT.

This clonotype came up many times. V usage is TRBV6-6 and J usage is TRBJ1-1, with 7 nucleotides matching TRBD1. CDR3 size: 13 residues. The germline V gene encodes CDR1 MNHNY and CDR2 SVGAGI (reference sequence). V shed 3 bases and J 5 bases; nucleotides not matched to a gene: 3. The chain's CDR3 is CASSYQGGTEAFF. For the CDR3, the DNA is TGTGCCAGCAGTTATCAGGGGGGTACTGAAGCTTTCTTT.

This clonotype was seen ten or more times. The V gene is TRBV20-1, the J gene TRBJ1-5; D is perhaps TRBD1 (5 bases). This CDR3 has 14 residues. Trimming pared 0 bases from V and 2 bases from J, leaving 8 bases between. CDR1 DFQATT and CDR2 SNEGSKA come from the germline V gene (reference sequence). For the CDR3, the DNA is TGCAGTGCTAGAGACAGGGTAGGCAATCAGCCCCAGCATTTT. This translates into CSARDRVGNQPQHF.

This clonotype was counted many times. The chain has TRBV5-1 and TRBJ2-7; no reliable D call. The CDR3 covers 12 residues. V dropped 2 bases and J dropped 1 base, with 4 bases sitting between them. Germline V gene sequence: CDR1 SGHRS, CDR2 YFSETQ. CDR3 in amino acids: CASSFGSYEQYF. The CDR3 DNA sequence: TGCGCCAGCAGCTTCGGGTCCTACGAGCAGTACTTC. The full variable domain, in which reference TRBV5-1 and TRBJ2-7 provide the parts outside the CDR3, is KAGVTQTPRYLIKTRGQQVTLSCSPISGHRSVSWYQQTPGQGLQFLFEYFSETQRNKGNFPGRFSGRQFSNSRSEMNVSTLELGDSALYLCASSFGSYEQYFGPGTRLTVT.

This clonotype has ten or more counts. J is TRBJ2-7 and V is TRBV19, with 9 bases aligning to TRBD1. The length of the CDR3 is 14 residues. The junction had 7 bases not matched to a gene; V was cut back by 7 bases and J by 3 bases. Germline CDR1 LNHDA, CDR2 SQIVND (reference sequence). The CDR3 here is CASTPTGGNYEQYF. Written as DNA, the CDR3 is TGTGCCAGTACTCCGACAGGGGGAAACTACGAGCAGTACTTC.

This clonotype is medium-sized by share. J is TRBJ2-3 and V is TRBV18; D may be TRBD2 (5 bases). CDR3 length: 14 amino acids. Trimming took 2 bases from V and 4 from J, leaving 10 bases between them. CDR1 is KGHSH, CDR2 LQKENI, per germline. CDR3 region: CASSPGLAPDTQYF. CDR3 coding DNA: TGTGCCAGCTCACCAGGGCTAGCCCCAGATACGCAGTATTTT. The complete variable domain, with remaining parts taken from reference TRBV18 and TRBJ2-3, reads NAGVMQNPRHLVRRRGQEARLRCSPMKGHSHVYWYRQLPEEGLKFMVYLQKENIIDESGMPKERFSAEFPKEGPSILRIQQVVRGDSAAYFCASSPGLAPDTQYFGPGTRLTVL.

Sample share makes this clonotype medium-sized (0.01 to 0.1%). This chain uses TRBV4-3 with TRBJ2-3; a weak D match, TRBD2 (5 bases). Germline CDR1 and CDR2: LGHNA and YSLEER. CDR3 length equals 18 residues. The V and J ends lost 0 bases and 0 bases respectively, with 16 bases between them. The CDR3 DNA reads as TGCGCCAGCAGCCAAGATCGAATGCGGGCGGCTAGCACAGATACGCAGTATTTT. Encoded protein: CASSQDRMRAASTDTQYF.

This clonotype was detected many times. The CDR3 region is CASSLSPGQHNEQFF. CDR3 nucleotides: TGTGCCAGCAGCCTTTCCCCGGGACAGCACAATGAGCAGTTCTTC. The genes are TRBV7-7 and TRBJ2-1; TRBD1 aligns across 7 bases. Trimming cost V 5 bases and J 5 bases; bases outside gene matches: 9. Germline assignment: CDR1 SSHAT and CDR2 FNYEAQ (reference sequence). The CDR3 runs 15 residues. The whole variable domain, filled in from reference TRBV7-7 and TRBJ2-1, reads GAGVSQSPRYKVTKRGQDVTLRCDPISSHATLYWYQQALGQGPEFLTYFNYEAQPDKSGLPSDRFSAERPEGSISTLTIQRTEQRDSAMYRCASSLSPGQHNEQFFGPGTRLTVL.

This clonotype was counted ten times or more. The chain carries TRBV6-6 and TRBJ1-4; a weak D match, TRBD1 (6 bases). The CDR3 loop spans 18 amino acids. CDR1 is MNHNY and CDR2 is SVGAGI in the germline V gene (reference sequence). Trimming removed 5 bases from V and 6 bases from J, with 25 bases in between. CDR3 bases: TGTGCCAGCAGTCACCGGGGCATAAGAACAGGGTCGGATGAAAAACTGTTTTTT. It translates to CASSHRGIRTGSDEKLFF.

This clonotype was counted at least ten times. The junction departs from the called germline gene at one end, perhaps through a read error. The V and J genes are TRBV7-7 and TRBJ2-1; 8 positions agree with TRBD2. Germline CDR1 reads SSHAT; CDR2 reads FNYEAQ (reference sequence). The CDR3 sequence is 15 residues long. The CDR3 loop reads CASSKSSGSYSEQFF. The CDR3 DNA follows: TGTGCTAGCAGCAAGTCGAGCGGGAGTTACAGTGAGCAGTTCTTC.

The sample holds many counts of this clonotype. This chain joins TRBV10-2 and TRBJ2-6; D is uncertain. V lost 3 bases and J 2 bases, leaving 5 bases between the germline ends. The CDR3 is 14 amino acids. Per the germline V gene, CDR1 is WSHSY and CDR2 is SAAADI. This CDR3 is CASSDQAGANVLTF. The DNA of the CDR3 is TGCGCCAGCAGTGACCAGGCTGGGGCCAACGTCCTGACTTTC.